This TCR beta chain was profiled in a study of cytomegalovirus exposure and HLA in healthy donors. Study-level information: A prior study identified 110 million or so unique TCR beta sequences from some 200 million T cells. General observations from the study: A later examination showed that TCR association rates differed by HLA locus, with DRB1 most and HLA-C fewest. TCR beta V- and J-gene trimming, according to a later analysis, was linked to a missense DCLRE1C variant.

The PCR ran on 60 Vbeta and 13 Jbeta primers. Clones were sequenced by immunoSEQ multiplex PCR, and TCRdb holds only the in-frame ones, with some missing. The table records hundreds of thousands of clones, around 80% of them present only once. Per germline, CDR1 SGHAT and CDR2 FQNNGV. There are 13 residues in the CDR3. V lost 9 bases and J lost 1, with 13 bases in between. As for this clone: Its specificity is unknown.

The sample was PBMCs. This sequence was found in a boy younger than 10 in good health and CMV-seronegative. This chain links TRBV11-2 with TRBJ2-7; D unresolved. As DNA, the CDR3 is TGTGCCAGTGAGTGGGCTGGATCCTACGAGCAGTACTTC. Protein product: CASEWAGSYEQYF.